This T cell receptor (beta chain) was observed in a study of metastatic and nonmetastatic thyroid tumors. On the study more broadly: Malignant and benign thyroid patients had repertoires compared in peripheral blood and tumor or nodule tissue.

In its sample, this clone was seen a few times. TCRdb called clones again from the PCR reads with MiXCR. The repertoire has about 39,000 clones, more than 15% of them found once; the top ten carry approximately 20%. No patient received treatment before thyroid surgery. Germline V gene lookup returns CDR1 MNHEY and CDR2 SVGAGI. This CDR3 comprises 18 residues. V shed 6 bases, J shed 5 bases, and the junction held 12 bases outside the gene matches. The sequenced sample consisted of blood. The TCR was taken from a female donor with papillary thyroid cancer or a benign thyroid nodule (not recorded which). Some clones in this sample may be carry-over from other donors' samples. The V gene is TRBV6-5, the J gene TRBJ2-2, with TRBD2 matching 13 bases. Here the CDR3 DNA reads TGTGCCAGCAGCTACACTAGCGGGAGGGCCAGGAGGACCGGGGAGCTGTTTTTT. It yields the protein CASSYTSGRARRTGELFF.